This TCR beta chain stems from a study of cytomegalovirus exposure and HLA in healthy donors. Study observations and caveats: Listed as cytomegalovirus-associated were 150 or so TCR beta chains. Sequence variants that were highly shared formed a cluster that was likely a sequencing artifact.

PCR used 60 Vbeta primers and 13 Jbeta primers. Assay: immunoSEQ multiplex PCR; the TCRdb copy retains only in-frame clones and omits some. The record lists about 64,000 clones, of which the ten most abundant hold 3.6%. As concerns this clone: Its cognate antigen is unknown.

This sequence originates from a woman aged 18-30 years in good health and CMV-seronegative. Sequencing was performed on PBMCs.

CDR3 bases: TGTGCCAGCTCACCCCCAATGTCGGGGACTGAAGCTTTCTTT. Protein product: CASSPPMSGTEAFF. The chain couples TRBV18 to TRBJ1-1; no clear D. V was shortened by 3 bases and J by 5 bases, with 13 bases between the two germline ends. CDR3 length: 14 amino acids. In germline, CDR1 is KGHSH, CDR2 LQKENI.